The 9 T cell receptor beta chains presented below share a single source sample, sequenced in a study of vaccination and CD4 T cells after COVID-19. Their cognate antigens are unknown. Sequencing of DNA taken from cultured CD4+ T cells relied on the Oncomine TCR Beta short-read assay. In TCRdb, the PCR reads were re-called with MiXCR into one record per CDR3 protein. The sample gives 8,000 to 9,500 distinct CDR3 sequences, 60% of which show up once; around 15% is in the top ten. The treatment here: roughly 10-day PBMC culture with coronavirus spike peptide pools or control peptides (ViraFEST assay). This specimen consisted of cultured CD4+ T cells from blood, obtained after SARS-CoV-2 vaccination. The source of these receptors is a human donor with COVID-19.

This chain uses TRBV7-2 with TRBJ1-5; D perhaps matches TRBD1 (5 bases). CDR1 SGHTA and CDR2 FQGNSA come from the germline V gene. The length of the CDR3 is 13 residues. V lost 3 bases, J lost 4 bases, and 7 bases lay in between. Here the CDR3 DNA reads TGTGCCAGCAGCTTTGGGGGGAATCAGCCCCAGCATTTT. This gives the protein CASSFGGNQPQHF.

The rearrangement joins TRBV30 to TRBJ1-2; D not certain. CDR3 size: 14 residues. The V gene's germline CDR1 is GTSNPN and CDR2 SVGIG (reference sequence). Trimming took 3 bases from V and 8 from J, leaving 19 bases between them. The CDR3 sequence: CAWRRREPMRGYTF. Here the CDR3 DNA reads TGTGCCTGGAGACGGAGAGAACCTATGAGGGGCTACACCTTC.

This chain connects TRBV6-1 to TRBJ2-2, with TRBD2 as a possible D gene (5 bases). There are 14 residues in the CDR3. V lost 8 bases, J lost 5 bases, and 15 bases lay in between. Germline V gene sequence: CDR1 MNHNS, CDR2 SASEGT. CDR3 amino acids: CASATRRGTGELFF. In nucleotides, the CDR3 is TGTGCCAGCGCTACCCGGCGAGGGACCGGGGAGCTGTTTTTT.

The rearrangement uses TRBV19 and TRBJ2-5; 11 bases line up with TRBD2. CDR1 and CDR2 from the germline V gene are LNHDA and SQIVND (reference sequence). The V segment lost 4 bases and the J segment 3 bases; nucleotides outside the gene matches: 4. The CDR3 has 15 residues. This chain's CDR3 is CASSKTSGAKETQYF. DNA of the CDR3: TGTGCCAGTAGTAAGACTAGCGGGGCCAAAGAGACCCAGTACTTC. Combining the CDR3 with reference TRBV19 and TRBJ2-5 gives the whole variable domain DGGITQSPKYLFRKEGQNVTLSCEQNLNHDAMYWYRQDPGQGLRLIYYSQIVNDFQKGDIAEGYSVSREKKESFPLTVTSAQKNPTAFYLCASSKTSGAKETQYFGPGTRLLVL.

This clonotype has a handful of counts. V and J are TRBV20-1 and TRBJ1-5; D remains unclear. The V gene's germline CDR1 is DFQATT and CDR2 SNEGSKA (reference sequence). CDR3 length equals 16 residues. V was cut by 0 bases and J by 1 base, with 13 bases left in between. The CDR3 nucleotides are TGCAGTGCTAGAGATAGGCGCCAAGGGAGCAATCAGCCCCAGCATTTT. Amino acid sequence: CSARDRRQGSNQPQHF.

This chain uses TRBV25-1 with TRBJ1-3; D gene ambiguous. CDR3 length: 13 residues. The germline CDR1 and CDR2 sequences are MGHDK and SYGVNS. The V end was cut by 2 bases, the J end by 4 bases, with 6 bases between. CDR3 residues: CASSERPGNTIYF. The DNA of the CDR3 is TGTGCCAGCAGTGAACGCCCCGGAAACACCATATATTTT.

V gene TRBV28 combines with J gene TRBJ1-5; D is perhaps TRBD1 (6 bases). Germline values: CDR1 MDHEN, CDR2 SYDVKM. V lost 6 bases and J lost 1, with 28 bases in between. CDR3 length equals 20 residues. CDR3 DNA: TGTGCCAGCAGCGAAAGGGAGGTGAGGGGGGCTTTAAAGAGCAATCAGCCCCAGCATTTT. This translates into CASSEREVRGALKSNQPQHF.

In its sample, this clonotype was seen once. The chain links TRBV11-2 to TRBJ2-7; D ambiguous. CDR1 is SGHAT, CDR2 FQNNGV, per germline. CDR3 size: 15 residues. Between the trimmed V and J ends, which lost 1 base and 3 bases, there was a span of 13 bases. The CDR3 here is CASSLGSATLYEQYF. CDR3 nucleotides: TGTGCCAGCAGCTTAGGAAGCGCGACACTCTACGAGCAGTACTTC. Full variable domain (missing parts from reference TRBV11-2 and TRBJ2-7): EAGVAQSPRYKIIEKRQSVAFWCNPISGHATLYWYQQILGQGPKLLIQFQNNGVVDDSQLPKDRFSAERLKGVDSTLKIQPAKLEDSAVYLCASSLGSATLYEQYFGPGTRLTVT.

This clonotype was counted between two and nine times. The chain carries TRBV6-1 and TRBJ2-4; 7 positions agree with TRBD2. This CDR3 is built from 13 residues. Trimming cost V 5 bases and J 5 bases; bases outside gene matches: 3. The germline CDR1 and CDR2 sequences are MNHNS and SASEGT. The CDR3 loop is CASSRGGENIQYF. CDR3 nucleotides: TGTGCCAGCAGTCGGGGAGGGGAAAACATTCAGTACTTC.